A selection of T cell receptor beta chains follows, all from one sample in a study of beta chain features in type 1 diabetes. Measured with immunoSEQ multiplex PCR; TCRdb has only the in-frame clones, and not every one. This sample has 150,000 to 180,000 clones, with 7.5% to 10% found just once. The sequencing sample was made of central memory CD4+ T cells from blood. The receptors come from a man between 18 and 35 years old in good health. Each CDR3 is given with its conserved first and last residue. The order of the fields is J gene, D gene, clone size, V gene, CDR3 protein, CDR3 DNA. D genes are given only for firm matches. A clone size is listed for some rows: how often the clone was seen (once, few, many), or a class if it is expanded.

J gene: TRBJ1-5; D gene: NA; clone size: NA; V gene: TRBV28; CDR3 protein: CASSLGGALQPQHF; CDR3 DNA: TGTGCCAGCAGTTTAGGGGGGGCCCTTCAGCCCCAGCATTTT
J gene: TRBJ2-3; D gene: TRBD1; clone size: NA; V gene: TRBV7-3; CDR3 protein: CASSLTGQDTDTQYF; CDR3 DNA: TGTGCCAGCAGCTTAACGGGACAGGACACAGATACGCAGTATTTT
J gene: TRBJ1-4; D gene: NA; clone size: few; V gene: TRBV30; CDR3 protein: CAGSGQWQKLFF; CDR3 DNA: TGTGCCGGGTCTGGACAGTGGCAAAAACTGTTTTTT
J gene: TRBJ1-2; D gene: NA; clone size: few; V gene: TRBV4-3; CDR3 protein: CASSQELFAGVYGYTF; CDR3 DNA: TGCGCCAGCAGCCAAGAGCTTTTTGCAGGGGTCTATGGCTACACCTTC
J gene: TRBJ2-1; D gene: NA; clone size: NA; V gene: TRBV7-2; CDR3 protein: CASSLSGYNEQFF; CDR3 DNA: TGTGCCAGCAGCTTATCCGGTTACAATGAGCAGTTCTTC
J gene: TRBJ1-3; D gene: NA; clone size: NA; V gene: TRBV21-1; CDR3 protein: CASSQGQGNTIYF; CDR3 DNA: TGTGCCAGCAGCCAGGGACAGGGAAACACCATATATTTT
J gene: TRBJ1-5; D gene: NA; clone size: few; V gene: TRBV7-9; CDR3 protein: CASSAWGQDQPQHF; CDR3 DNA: TGTGCCAGCAGCGCGTGGGGACAAGATCAGCCCCAGCATTTT
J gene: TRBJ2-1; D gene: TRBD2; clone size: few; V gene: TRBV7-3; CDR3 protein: CASSPHAGGTGVEQFF; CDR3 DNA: TGTGCCAGCAGCCCCCACGCGGGGGGTACGGGGGTTGAGCAGTTCTTC
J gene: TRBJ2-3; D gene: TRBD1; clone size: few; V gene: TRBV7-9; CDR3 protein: CASSLVGQGTDTQYF; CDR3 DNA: TGTGCCAGCAGCTTAGTGGGACAGGGCACAGATACGCAGTATTTT
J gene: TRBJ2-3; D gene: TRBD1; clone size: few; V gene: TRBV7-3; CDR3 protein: CASSLTGVSTDTQYF; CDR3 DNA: TGTGCCAGCAGCCTAACAGGGGTGAGCACAGATACGCAGTATTTT
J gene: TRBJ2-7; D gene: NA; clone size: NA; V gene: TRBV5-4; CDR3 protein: CASSLYGFRGEQYF; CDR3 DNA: TGTGCCAGCAGCTTGTATGGATTCCGGGGCGAGCAGTACTTC
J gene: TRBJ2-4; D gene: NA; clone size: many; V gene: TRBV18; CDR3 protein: CASSPPAQWDIQYF; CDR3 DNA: TGTGCCAGCTCACCACCGGCACAGTGGGACATTCAGTACTTC
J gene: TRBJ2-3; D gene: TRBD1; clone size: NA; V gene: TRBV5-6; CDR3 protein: CASSRLGQGLTDTQYF; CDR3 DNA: TGTGCCAGCAGCCGCCTGGGACAGGGGTTAACAGATACGCAGTATTTT
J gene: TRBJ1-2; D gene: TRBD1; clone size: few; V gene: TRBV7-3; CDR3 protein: CASSTDRDYGYTF; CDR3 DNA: TGTGCCAGCAGCACTGACAGGGACTATGGCTACACCTTC
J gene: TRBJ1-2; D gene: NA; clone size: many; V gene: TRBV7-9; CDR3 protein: CASSPAGKVDGYTF; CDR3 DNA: TGTGCCAGCAGCCCGGCCGGGAAGGTGGATGGCTACACCTTC
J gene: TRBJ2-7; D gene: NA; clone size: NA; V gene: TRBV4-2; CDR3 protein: CASSPTGISYEQYF; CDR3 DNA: TGTGCCAGCAGCCCGACCGGGATCAGCTACGAGCAGTACTTC
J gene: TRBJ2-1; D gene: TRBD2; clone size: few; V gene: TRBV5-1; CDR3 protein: CASSLSGGAHNEQFF; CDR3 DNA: TGCGCCAGCAGCTTGAGCGGGGGGGCCCACAATGAGCAGTTCTTC
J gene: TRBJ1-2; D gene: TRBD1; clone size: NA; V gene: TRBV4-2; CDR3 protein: CASTLGQGADGYTF; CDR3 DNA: TGTGCCAGCACCCTCGGACAGGGGGCTGATGGCTACACCTTC
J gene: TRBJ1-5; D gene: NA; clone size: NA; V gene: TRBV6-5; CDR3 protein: CASSYTRGQPQHF; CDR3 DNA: TGTGCCAGCAGTTACACTCGCGGGCAGCCCCAGCATTTT
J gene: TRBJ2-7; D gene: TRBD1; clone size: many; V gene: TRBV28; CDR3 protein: CASSFWTGGFEQYF; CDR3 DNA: TGTGCCAGCAGTTTCTGGACAGGGGGCTTCGAGCAGTACTTC
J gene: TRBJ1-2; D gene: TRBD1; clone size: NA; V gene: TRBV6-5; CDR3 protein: CASGLQTGGYNGYTF; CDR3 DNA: TGTGCCAGCGGTTTACAGACAGGGGGTTACAATGGCTACACCTTC
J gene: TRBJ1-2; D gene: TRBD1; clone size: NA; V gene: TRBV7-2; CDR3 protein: CASSSFAPGTGGGYTF; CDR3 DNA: TGTGCCAGCAGCTCCTTCGCCCCCGGAACAGGGGGTGGCTACACCTTC
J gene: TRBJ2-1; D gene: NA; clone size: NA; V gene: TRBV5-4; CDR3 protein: CASTTLASYNEQFF; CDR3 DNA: TGTGCCAGCACCACCCTAGCGAGTTACAATGAGCAGTTCTTC
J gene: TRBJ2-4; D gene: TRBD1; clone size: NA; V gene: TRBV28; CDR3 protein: CASSPTGVAKNIQYF; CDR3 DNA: TGTGCCAGCAGTCCAACAGGGGTGGCCAAAAACATTCAGTACTTC
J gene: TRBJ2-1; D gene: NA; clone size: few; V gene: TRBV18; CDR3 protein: CASSDSTGYEQFF; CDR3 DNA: TGTGCCAGCTCAGATTCAACAGGGTATGAGCAGTTCTTC
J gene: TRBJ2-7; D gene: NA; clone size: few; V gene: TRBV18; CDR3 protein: CASSPPGSLRAYEQYF; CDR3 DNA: TGTGCCAGCTCACCACCTGGGAGCCTGAGGGCCTACGAGCAGTACTTC
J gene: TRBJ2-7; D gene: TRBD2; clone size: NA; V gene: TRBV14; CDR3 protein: CASSFGLAGHYEQYF; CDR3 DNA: TGTGCCAGCAGCTTTGGACTAGCGGGGCACTACGAGCAGTACTTC
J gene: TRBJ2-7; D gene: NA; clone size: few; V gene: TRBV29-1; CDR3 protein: CSVVGFFGAHEQYF; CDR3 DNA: TGCAGCGTTGTGGGGTTTTTTGGGGCCCACGAGCAGTACTTC
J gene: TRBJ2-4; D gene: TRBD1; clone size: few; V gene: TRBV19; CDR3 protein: CASKADRAKAKNIQYF; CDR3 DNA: TGTGCCAGTAAGGCCGACAGGGCTAAGGCCAAAAACATTCAGTACTTC
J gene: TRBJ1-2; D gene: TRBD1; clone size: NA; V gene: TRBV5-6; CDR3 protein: CASRSTGAPYGYTF; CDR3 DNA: TGTGCCAGCAGGTCTACAGGGGCTCCCTATGGCTACACCTTC
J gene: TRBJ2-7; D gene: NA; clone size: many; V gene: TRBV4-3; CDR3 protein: CASSQVAGSTYEQYF; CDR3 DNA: TGCGCCAGCAGCCAAGTGGCGGGGTCAACCTACGAGCAGTACTTC
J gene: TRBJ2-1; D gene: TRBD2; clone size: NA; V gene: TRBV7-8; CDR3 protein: CASSLDPRDYLAGDVNEQFF; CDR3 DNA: TGTGCCAGCAGCTTAGATCCCAGGGATTATTTGGCGGGAGATGTTAATGAGCAGTTCTTC
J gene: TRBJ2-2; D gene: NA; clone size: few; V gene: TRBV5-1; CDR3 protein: CASSSRDAGELFF; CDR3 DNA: TGCGCCAGCAGCTCCAGGGATGCCGGGGAGCTGTTTTTT
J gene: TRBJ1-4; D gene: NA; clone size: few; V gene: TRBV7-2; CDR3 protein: CASSLVSHRAGEKLFF; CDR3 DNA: TGTGCCAGCAGCTTAGTATCCCACAGGGCCGGTGAAAAACTGTTTTTT
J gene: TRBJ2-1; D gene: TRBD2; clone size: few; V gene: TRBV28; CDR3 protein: CASSPIVAGTYNEQFF; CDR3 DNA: TGTGCCAGCAGCCCTATCGTAGCGGGGACCTACAATGAGCAGTTCTTC
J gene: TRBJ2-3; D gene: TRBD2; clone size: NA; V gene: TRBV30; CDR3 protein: CAWSVASGGVDTQYF; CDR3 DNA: TGTGCCTGGAGTGTGGCTAGCGGGGGAGTAGATACGCAGTATTTT
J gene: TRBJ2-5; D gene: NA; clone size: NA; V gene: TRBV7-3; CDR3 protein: CASSLIGQETQYF; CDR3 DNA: TGTGCCAGCAGCTTAATCGGCCAAGAGACCCAGTACTTC
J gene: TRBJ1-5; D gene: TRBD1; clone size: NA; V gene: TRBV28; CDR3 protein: CASRIGGGQGNQPQHF; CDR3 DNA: TGTGCCAGCAGGATTGGGGGGGGACAGGGGAATCAGCCCCAGCATTTT
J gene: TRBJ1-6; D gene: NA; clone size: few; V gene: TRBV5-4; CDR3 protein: CASSLEQGNSPLHF; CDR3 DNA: TGTGCCAGCAGCTTGGAGCAGGGAAATTCACCCCTCCACTTT
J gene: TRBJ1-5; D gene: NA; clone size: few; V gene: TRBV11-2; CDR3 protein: CASSFTGSSNQPQHF; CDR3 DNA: TGTGCCAGCAGCTTTACAGGGTCGAGCAATCAGCCCCAGCATTTT
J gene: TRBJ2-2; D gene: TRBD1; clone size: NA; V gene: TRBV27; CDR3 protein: CASSRDRVTGELFF; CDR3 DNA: TGTGCCAGCAGTCGTGACAGGGTCACCGGGGAGCTGTTTTTT
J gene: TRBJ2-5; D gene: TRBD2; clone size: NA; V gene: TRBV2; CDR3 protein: CASSPGLAAQETQYF; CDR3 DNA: TGTGCCAGCAGTCCGGGACTAGCAGCACAAGAGACCCAGTACTTC
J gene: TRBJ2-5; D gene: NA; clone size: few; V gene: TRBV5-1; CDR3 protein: CASSPDSPQETQYF; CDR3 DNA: TGCGCCAGCAGCCCGGACAGTCCCCAAGAGACCCAGTACTTC
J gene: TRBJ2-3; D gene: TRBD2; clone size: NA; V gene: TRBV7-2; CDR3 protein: CAGTVAGVADTQYF; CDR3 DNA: TGTGCCGGGACCGTGGCGGGAGTTGCGGATACGCAGTATTTT
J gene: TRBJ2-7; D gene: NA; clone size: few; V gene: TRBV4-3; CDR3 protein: CASSRATAGDYEQYF; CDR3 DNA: TGCGCCAGCAGCCGGGCGACAGCGGGTGACTACGAGCAGTACTTC
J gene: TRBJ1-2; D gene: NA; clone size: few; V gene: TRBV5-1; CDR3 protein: CASSLDAGQYGYTF; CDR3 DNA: TGCGCCAGCAGCTTGGATGCAGGGCAATATGGCTACACCTTC
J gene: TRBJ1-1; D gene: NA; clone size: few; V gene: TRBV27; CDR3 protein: CASSLRGGPMNTEAFF; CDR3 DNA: TGTGCCAGCAGCCTAAGGGGGGGGCCTATGAACACTGAAGCTTTCTTT
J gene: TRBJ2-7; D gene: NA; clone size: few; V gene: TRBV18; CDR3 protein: CASSSYLSYEQYF; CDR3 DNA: TGTGCCAGCTCATCCTACCTCTCCTACGAGCAGTACTTC
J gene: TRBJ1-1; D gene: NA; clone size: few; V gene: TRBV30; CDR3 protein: CAWMPISQTGTEAFF; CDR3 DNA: TGTGCCTGGATGCCCATTTCTCAAACGGGCACTGAAGCTTTCTTT
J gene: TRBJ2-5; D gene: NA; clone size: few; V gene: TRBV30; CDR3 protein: CAWSLGAGEETQYF; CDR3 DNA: TGTGCCTGGAGTCTAGGGGCAGGGGAGGAGACCCAGTACTTC
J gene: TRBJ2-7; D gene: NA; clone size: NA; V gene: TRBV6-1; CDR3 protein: CASALAASNSYEQYF; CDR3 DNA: TGTGCCAGCGCCCTTGCGGCGTCGAACTCCTACGAGCAGTACTTC
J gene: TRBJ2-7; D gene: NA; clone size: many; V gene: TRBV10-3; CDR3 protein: CAICDSGSGPPYEQYF; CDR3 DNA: TGTGCCATCTGCGATTCAGGTAGCGGACCTCCCTACGAGCAGTACTTC
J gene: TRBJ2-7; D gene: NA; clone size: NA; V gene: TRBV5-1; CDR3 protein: CASSLEKHPNYEQYF; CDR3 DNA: TGCGCCAGCAGCTTGGAGAAGCACCCCAACTACGAGCAGTACTTC
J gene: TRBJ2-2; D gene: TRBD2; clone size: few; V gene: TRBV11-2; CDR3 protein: CASSLSSGGVTGELFF; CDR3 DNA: TGTGCCAGCAGCTTGTCCAGCGGGGGGGTGACCGGGGAGCTGTTTTTT
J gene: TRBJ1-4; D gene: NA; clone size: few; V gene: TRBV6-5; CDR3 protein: CASRSGATNEKLFF; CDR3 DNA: TGTGCCAGCAGGTCCGGAGCAACTAATGAAAAACTGTTTTTT
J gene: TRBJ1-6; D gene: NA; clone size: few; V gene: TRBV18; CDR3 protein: CASSPAVAKESPLHF; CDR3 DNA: TGTGCCAGCTCACCGGCAGTGGCCAAAGAATCACCCCTCCACTTT